These 5 T cell receptor beta chains originate from one sample sequenced in a study of shared clonotypes between healthy human individuals. Only in-frame clones appear in the TCRdb table, and some are missing; sequencing was by immunoSEQ multiplex PCR. The sample consists of approximately 2,000,000 clones, approximately 90% of them appearing once. Sequenced material: naive CD4+ T cells from PBMCs. Subset given: CD45RA+ positively selected. Receptors originate from a man younger than 30 in good health. Some clones in this sample may be carry-over from other donors' samples.

The chain couples TRBV28 to TRBJ2-3; D is undetermined. The CDR3 extends over 10 amino acids. Germline loops: CDR1 MDHEN, CDR2 SYDVKM. The V end lost 8 bases, the J end lost 11 bases, and 11 bases lay between the germline ends. CDR3 protein: CASGERWQYF. The CDR3 coding sequence is TGTGCCAGCGGTGAAAGGTGGCAGTATTTT.

This clone came up a few times. The V call is TRBV30, the J call TRBJ1-1, with a tentative D call TRBD1 (5 bases). V shed 4 bases and J shed 8 bases, with 11 bases lying between them. Germline V gene lookup returns CDR1 GTSNPN and CDR2 SVGIG (reference sequence). This CDR3 spans 11 amino acids. This CDR3 reads CAWTGRGEAFF. The DNA for the CDR3 is TGTGCCTGGACAGGGCGGGGGGAAGCTTTCTTT.

The chain recombines TRBV10-3 with TRBJ1-2; D is perhaps TRBD1 (5 bases). The CDR3 runs to 13 residues. Deletions cut 6 bases from V and 2 bases from J, with 10 bases between. The germline gives CDR1 ENHRY, CDR2 SYGVKD. In DNA, the CDR3 is TGTGCCATCAGGGACAACTGGAACTATGGCTACACCTTC. Translated: CAIRDNWNYGYTF.

The rearrangement joins TRBV18 to TRBJ2-7; 7 nucleotides line up with TRBD1. Per the germline V gene, CDR1 is KGHSH and CDR2 is LQKENI. V shed 6 bases, J shed 4 bases, and the junction held 9 bases outside the gene matches. The CDR3 is 14 residues long. The CDR3 here is CASSPGQTEYEQYF. CDR3 DNA sequence: TGTGCCAGCTCGCCGGGACAGACAGAATACGAGCAGTACTTC. Complete variable domain (other parts from reference TRBV18 and TRBJ2-7): NAGVMQNPRHLVRRRGQEARLRCSPMKGHSHVYWYRQLPEEGLKFMVYLQKENIIDESGMPKERFSAEFPKEGPSILRIQQVVRGDSAAYFCASSPGQTEYEQYFGPGTRLTVT.

The chain employs TRBV7-2 and TRBJ2-1, with 7 bases matching TRBD1. The germline V gene has CDR1 SGHTA and CDR2 FQGNSA. The ends lost 6 bases at V and 4 bases at J; junction bases unmatched: 9. CDR3 length: 15 amino acids. The CDR3 loop reads CASSPAQGVYNEQFF. The CDR3 nucleotides are TGTGCCAGCAGTCCTGCCCAGGGGGTATACAATGAGCAGTTCTTC.